This T cell receptor (beta chain) was retrieved from a study of blood T cell repertoires in COVID-19. Profiling relied on immunoSEQ multiplex PCR, and the TCRdb table lists in-frame clones only, not all of them. The profile shows tens of thousands of clones, roughly 88% of them singletons. Losses at the gene ends were 3 bases for V and 1 base for J; bases not matched to a gene: 17. The V gene's germline CDR1 is SGHRS and CDR2 YFSETQ. The CDR3 totals 19 residues. The sample taken for sequencing was peripheral blood. V is TRBV5-1 and J is TRBJ2-5, with 8 bases aligning to TRBD2. This TCR derives from a man aged 25 to 40 with acute or convalescent COVID-19. The CDR3 bases are TGCGCCAGCAGCTCCGTACCGGGGGGGCACCCAAAATCCCAAGAGACCCAGTACTTC. Protein: CASSSVPGGHPKSQETQYF. Full variable domain (missing parts from reference TRBV5-1 and TRBJ2-5): KAGVTQTPRYLIKTRGQQVTLSCSPISGHRSVSWYQQTPGQGLQFLFEYFSETQRNKGNFPGRFSGRQFSNSRSEMNVSTLELGDSALYLCASSSVPGGHPKSQETQYFGPGTRLLVL.